The next 20 T cell receptor beta chains were all read from a single sample in a study of graft-versus-host responses after intestinal transplantation. For these TCRs, the target antigens are not known. TCRdb's table, derived via immunoSEQ multiplex PCR, lists solely in-frame clones and lacks some. The sample lists approximately 85,000 clones, under 95% seen once, with 7.6% in the top ten. Sequencing was performed on unstimulated CD8+ T cells sorted from spleen or lymph node cells, taken before transplant. The receptors were gathered from a human donor who was the organ donor for an intestinal transplant.

J is TRBJ2-1 and V is TRBV7-9; maybe TRBD2 (6 bases). Germline V gene data show CDR1 as SEHNR and CDR2 as FQNEAQ (reference sequence). The CDR3 loop spans 16 amino acids. Trimming left V 5 bases short and J 5 bases short, with 19 bases between. For the CDR3, the DNA is TGTGCCAGCAGCCCCCGACTAGTCGGCGGTCACAATGAGCAGTTCTTC. Protein sequence: CASSPRLVGGHNEQFF.

The gene calls are TRBV6-5 and TRBJ1-1; unclear D gene. The length of the CDR3 is 13 residues. V lost 5 bases to trimming and J lost 1 base, with 8 bases between them. From germline, CDR1 is MNHEY and CDR2 SVGAGI. The CDR3 sequence is CASSAYGNTEAFF. For the CDR3, the DNA is TGTGCCAGCAGTGCCTATGGGAACACTGAAGCTTTCTTT.

The chain has TRBV7-3 and TRBJ2-1; 9 bases agree with TRBD2. The junction had 7 bases not matched to a gene; V was cut back by 2 bases and J by 8 bases. Germline loops: CDR1 SGHTA, CDR2 FQGTGA. The CDR3 is 15 residues long. The CDR3 loop reads CASSLGTSSIDEQFF. CDR3 nucleotides: TGTGCCAGCAGCTTAGGGACTAGCTCCATCGATGAGCAGTTCTTC.

The rearrangement joins TRBV11-3 to TRBJ2-4; 9 nucleotides align to TRBD2. V gave up 3 bases and J gave up 2 bases; unmatched junction bases: 14. This CDR3 is 19 amino acids long. Per the germline V gene, CDR1 is SGHNT and CDR2 is YENEEA. The CDR3 loop is CASSFSRWREGPTKNIQYF. CDR3 bases: TGTGCCAGCAGCTTCTCCAGGTGGCGGGAGGGCCCCACCAAAAACATTCAGTACTTC.

The V and J genes are TRBV6-1 and TRBJ2-1; D is possibly TRBD2 (6 bases). This CDR3 is built from 12 residues. Trimming took off 5 bases at V and 10 bases at J, with 12 bases between the two ends. Germline values: CDR1 MNHNS, CDR2 SASEGT. Here the CDR3 reads CASSSGEAEQFF. In DNA, the CDR3 is TGTGCCAGCAGTTCGGGGGAGGCGGAGCAGTTCTTC.

The chain employs TRBV20-1 and TRBJ2-7; D gene unclear. Germline V gene lookup returns CDR1 DFQATT and CDR2 SNEGSKA (reference sequence). The CDR3 is 11 residues long. V was cut by 0 bases and J by 3 bases, with 3 bases left in between. The CDR3 coding sequence is TGCAGTGCTAGAGACCTCTACGAGCAGTACTTC. Protein: CSARDLYEQYF.

The chain uses TRBV4-2 and TRBJ2-1; TRBD1 agrees at 9 bases. The CDR3 has 16 amino acids. The ends lost 0 bases at V and 4 bases at J; junction bases unmatched: 4. CDR1 is LGHNA, CDR2 YNFKEQ, per germline. The CDR3 spells CASSQEGQGDYNEQFF. The CDR3 region has the DNA TGTGCCAGCAGCCAAGAGGGACAGGGAGATTACAATGAGCAGTTCTTC.

This clone was found once. The V and J genes are TRBV27 and TRBJ2-7; 9 nucleotides match TRBD2. Germline lookup yields CDR1 MNHEY and CDR2 SMNVEV (reference sequence). The CDR3 has 16 residues. J gave up 1 base and V 6 bases, and 10 bases lay outside the gene matches. CDR3 sequence reads: CASSWAGGSSSYEQYF. The DNA of the CDR3 is TGTGCCAGCAGCTGGGCGGGGGGGTCCTCGTCCTACGAGCAGTACTTC.

The rearrangement uses TRBV11-2 and TRBJ2-7, with TRBD1 as a possible D gene (5 bases). Germline assignment: CDR1 SGHAT and CDR2 FQNNGV. Trimming removed 6 bases at V and 2 bases at J, with 11 bases between. This CDR3 comprises 13 residues. The CDR3 DNA follows: TGTGCCAGCAGACACCAGGGCGCCTACGAGCAGTACTTC. This codes for CASRHQGAYEQYF.

The chain carries TRBV5-5 and TRBJ2-1, with 12 nucleotides matching TRBD2. Germline loops: CDR1 SGHKS, CDR2 YYEKEE (reference sequence). V lost 0 bases, J lost 5 bases, and 9 bases stayed unmatched. The CDR3 consists of 18 residues. The CDR3 sequence: CASSLVRASGRADNEQFF. CDR3 DNA: TGTGCCAGCAGCTTGGTACGGGCTAGCGGGAGGGCCGACAATGAGCAGTTCTTC.

The rearrangement uses TRBV6-1 and TRBJ2-5; D is possibly TRBD2 (6 bases). The closer fit of TRBJ2-7 to the DNA end suggests the J call may be wrong. Germline assignment: CDR1 MNHNS and CDR2 SASEGT. This CDR3 comprises 14 residues. The CDR3 coding sequence is TGTGCCAGCGGATGGGGGGAAGGGGCTTACGAGCAGTACTTC. Protein: CASGWGEGAYEQYF.

This clone showed up just once. The chain's CDR3 is CAWSRTSSYNEQFF. Written as DNA, the CDR3 is TGTGCCTGGTCTAGGACGAGCTCCTACAATGAGCAGTTCTTC. The V call is TRBV30, the J call TRBJ2-1; D is ambiguous. The germline V gene encodes CDR1 GTSNPN and CDR2 SVGIG (reference sequence). The CDR3 extends over 14 amino acids. Trimming took off 5 bases at V and 0 bases at J, with 11 bases between the two ends.

The chain uses TRBV13 and TRBJ2-7, with 8 bases lining up with TRBD2. Per the germline V gene, CDR1 is PRHDT and CDR2 is FYEKMQ (reference sequence). The CDR3 runs 16 residues. With V trimmed by 2 bases and J by 3 bases, 9 bases remained unmatched. CDR3 protein: CASSLRPGLAHYEQYF. The CDR3 coding sequence is TGTGCCAGCAGCTTACGTCCAGGACTAGCCCACTACGAGCAGTACTTC.

This sequence joins TRBV4-1 and TRBJ1-5; D is unclear. Germline V lookup: CDR1 MGHRA, CDR2 YSYEKL. Trimming removed 3 bases from V and 1 base from J, with 22 bases in between. CDR3 length equals 19 residues. The DNA of the CDR3 is TGCGCCAGCAGCCATGACCCCGGGTTGGTAACCCACAGCAATCAGCCCCAGCATTTT. It yields the protein CASSHDPGLVTHSNQPQHF.

V and J are TRBV27 and TRBJ2-2, with a weak D call TRBD1 (6 bases). The V gene's germline CDR1 is MNHEY and CDR2 SMNVEV (reference sequence). The CDR3 loop spans 14 amino acids. V dropped 4 bases and J dropped 5 bases, with 11 bases sitting between them. The CDR3 sequence: CASSYGTLTGELFF. The CDR3 DNA reads as TGTGCCAGCAGTTACGGGACACTAACCGGGGAGCTGTTTTTT.

V and J are TRBV5-4 and TRBJ1-2; 10 bases match TRBD1. Trimming at V came to 0 bases and at J to 5 bases, leaving 10 bases not matched to a gene. Germline CDR1 reads SGHNT; CDR2 reads YYREEE (reference sequence). The CDR3 runs to 17 residues. Here the CDR3 reads CASSLGPTGGDPYGYTF. CDR3 coding DNA: TGTGCCAGCAGCTTGGGTCCGACAGGGGGCGATCCATATGGCTACACCTTC.

This rearrangement joins TRBV6-4 to TRBJ1-1; the D gene is possibly TRBD1 (5 bases). Germline lookup yields CDR1 MRHNA and CDR2 SNTAGT. V lost 7 bases to trimming and J lost 5 bases, with 26 bases between them. This CDR3 contains 17 residues. The CDR3 loop reads CASNPNRGGVHRTEAFF. In nucleotides, the CDR3 is TGTGCCAGCAACCCAAACCGGGGAGGGGTTCACAGAACTGAAGCTTTCTTT.

This chain links TRBV19 with TRBJ1-5; no clear D. The CDR3 is made up of 17 amino acids. The germline V gene encodes CDR1 LNHDA and CDR2 SQIVND (reference sequence). Trimming cost V 3 bases and J 0 bases, with 15 bases left between them. CDR3 nucleotides: TGTGCCAGTAGTATCTCCGTTGCCAGGTATAGCAATCAGCCCCAGCATTTT. Translated: CASSISVARYSNQPQHF.

Here the CDR3 reads CASSLWTSGEETQYF. The CDR3 nucleotides are TGTGCCAGCAGCCTATGGACTAGCGGAGAAGAGACCCAGTACTTC. This rearrangement joins TRBV5-6 to TRBJ2-5, with 10 bases fitting TRBD2. Trimming cost V 4 bases and J 3 bases; bases outside gene matches: 6. Germline CDR1 is SGHDT and CDR2 is YYEEEE. The CDR3 sequence is 15 residues long.

On this clone itself: The CDR3 end shows no conserved phenylalanine or tryptophan, and so a read error is likely. The chain joins TRBV5-6 to TRBJ1-5, with TRBD1 matching 7 bases. Germline V gene data show CDR1 as SGHDT and CDR2 as YYEEEE. V was pared by 2 bases and J by 5 bases, with 7 bases of the junction left unmatched. The CDR3 is 15 residues long. For the CDR3, the DNA is TGTGCCAGCAGCTTAAGGGGGCACATCGATCAGCCCCAGCATCTT. Protein: CASSLRGHIDQPQHL.